This is a list of T cell receptor beta chains from one sample in a study of blood T cell repertoires in COVID-19. The repertoire was sequenced with immunoSEQ multiplex PCR; TCRdb's copy has only in-frame clones and lacks some. The data contain over 350,000 clones, 87% of them singletons. The sample consisted of PBMCs or T cells enriched from blood (not recorded which). The origin of the receptors is a woman aged 18-29 years with acute COVID-19. Each CDR3 is given with its conserved first and last residue. The order of the fields is V gene, J gene, D gene, clone size, CDR3 DNA, CDR3 protein. D genes are given only for firm matches. Clone size is shown for a subset of rows, as once, few, many or a class of expanded clone.

TRBV21-1,TRBJ2-1,.,.,TGTGCCAGCAGCACCCTCAGGGACACCGAGCAGTTCTTC,CASSTLRDTEQFF
TRBV5-4,TRBJ2-7,TRBD2,.,TGTGCCAGCAGCTTGGGGAGCGGGAATTTCTACGAGCAGTACTTC,CASSLGSGNFYEQYF
TRBV5-6,TRBJ1-1,.,.,TGTGCCAGCAGCCGAGCCCTCAACACTGAAGCTTTCTTT,CASSRALNTEAFF
TRBV9,TRBJ1-2,.,once,TGTGCCAGCAGCGTAGGCTATTCAACTAACTATGGCTACACCTTC,CASSVGYSTNYGYTF
TRBV10-2,TRBJ1-3,.,once,TGCGCCAGCAGTGAGTCGGGCCCTCGAAACACCATATATTTT,CASSESGPRNTIYF
TRBV5-1,TRBJ2-1,TRBD2,.,TGCGCCAGCAGGGCAAGGACTAGCGGGGGGCAGGATGAGCAGTTCTTC,CASRARTSGGQDEQFF
TRBV10-1,TRBJ2-1,.,.,TGCGCCAGCAGTGTAAGAGACAATGAGCAGTTCTTC,CASSVRDNEQFF
TRBV15,TRBJ2-2,TRBD2,.,TGTGCCACCAGCAGAGGGCTAGCGGGAGCTGGGGCCGGGGAGCTGTTTTTT,CATSRGLAGAGAGELFF
TRBV2,TRBJ1-6,TRBD1,.,TGTGCCAGCAGAGGGGACAGCAATAATTCACCCCTCCACTTT,CASRGDSNNSPLHF
TRBV7-2,TRBJ1-3,.,.,TGTGCCAGCAGCTCAGACCCCTCGGCAGGGGTAAACACCATATATTTT,CASSSDPSAGVNTIYF
TRBV7-2,TRBJ2-7,.,.,TGTGCCAGCAGCCCCGGGAGCGGCCCCTACGAGCAGTACTTC,CASSPGSGPYEQYF
TRBV20-1,TRBJ2-3,.,.,TGCAGTGCTAGTCTGAGCACAGATACGCAGTATTTT,CSASLSTDTQYF
TRBV5-6,TRBJ1-5,.,.,TGTGCCAGCAGCTTCCGGGATCCCCTGCGGAATCAGCCCCAGCATTTT,CASSFRDPLRNQPQHF
TRBV4-1,TRBJ2-5,.,.,TGCGCCAGCAGCCAAGAGCCAGGGGAAGAGACCCAGTACTTC,CASSQEPGEETQYF
TRBV19,TRBJ1-5,TRBD1,.,TGTGCCAGTAGTATGGGACAGATTGATCAGCCCCAGCATTTT,CASSMGQIDQPQHF
TRBV7-2,TRBJ2-7,TRBD1,.,TGTGCCAGCAGCTATACAGGGGGCCGAAAAGGATACGAGCAGTACTTC,CASSYTGGRKGYEQYF
TRBV5-4,TRBJ2-1,.,.,TGTGCCAGCAGACCGGTAACAGGGAGCTCCTACAATGAGCAGTTCTTC,CASRPVTGSSYNEQFF
TRBV6-5,TRBJ1-4,TRBD1,.,TGTGCCAGCAGCTGGACAGGGCGGGAAAAACTGTTTTTT,CASSWTGREKLFF